This is a list of T cell receptor beta chains from one sample in a study of identical twins. TCRdb passed the 5' RACE reads through MiXCR, listing each CDR3 protein once. This sample yields 450,000 or so distinct CDR3 sequences, of which 20% to 25% are seen a single time; around 3% belongs to the top ten. The data were also submitted as part of a second study, on T cells expressing NK-cell markers.

The specimen was CD4+ T cells sorted from blood. The receptors derive from a woman younger than 35 in good health. The CDR3 runs from the conserved cysteine through the conserved F or W. A D gene is named only where the DNA matches it firmly. A clone size is listed for some rows: how often the clone was seen (once, few, many), or a class if it is expanded.

NA | TRBJ1-2 | TRBV12-3/TRBV12-4 | NA | TGTGCCAGCAGGCCCCGATCGGTCGATGGCTACACCTTC | CASRPRSVDGYTF
TRBD2 | TRBJ2-1 | TRBV5-1 | NA | TGCGCCAGCAGCTTGGGTAGCGGGGGGGCCAATGAGCAGTTCTTC | CASSLGSGGANEQFF
TRBD1 | TRBJ2-2 | TRBV12-3/TRBV12-4 | few | TGTGCCAGCAGTACCGCGAGACAGGGTCCCGGGGAGCTGTTTTTT | CASSTARQGPGELFF
NA | TRBJ2-1 | TRBV20-1 | NA | TGCAGTGCTACGGCCCCAGGGTCCAATGAGCAGTTCTTC | CSATAPGSNEQFF
TRBD2 | TRBJ2-1 | TRBV7-2 | many | TGTGCCAGCAGTATCATGGGACTAGCGGGGGAGCAGCTGTTCTTC | CASSIMGLAGEQLFF
NA | TRBJ2-3 | TRBV14 | NA | TGTGCCAGCAGCGCCCCGTGGGATACGCAGTATTTT | CASSAPWDTQYF
NA | TRBJ2-1 | TRBV7-2 | many | TGTGCCAGCAGCGGGGCCCTGGGGCCTTACAATGAGCAGTTCTTC | CASSGALGPYNEQFF
NA | TRBJ2-5 | TRBV5-1 | few | TGCGCCAGCAGCTTGATGGCCCTACTTGAGACCCAGTACTTC | CASSLMALLETQYF
NA | TRBJ1-1 | TRBV7-9 | few | TGTGCCAGCAGCTCGATTAAGATGAACACTGAAGCTTTCTTT | CASSSIKMNTEAFF
NA | TRBJ2-7 | TRBV27 | NA | TGTGCCAGCAGTTTACTAGCAGGGAACGAGCAGTACTTC | CASSLLAGNEQYF
NA | TRBJ2-7 | TRBV9 | few | TGTGCCAGCAGCGTAGGAGGGCAGCCTTACGAGCAGTACTTC | CASSVGGQPYEQYF
TRBD2 | TRBJ2-7 | TRBV12-3/TRBV12-4 | few | TGTGCCAGCAGTCACCTAGCGGGAGGGGGCGAGCAGTACTTC | CASSHLAGGGEQYF
NA | TRBJ2-5 | TRBV7-6 | few | TGTGCCAGCAGCTTATACTGGCAGGGAGGAGAGACCCAGTACTTC | CASSLYWQGGETQYF
NA | TRBJ2-3 | TRBV18 | NA | TGTGCCAGCTCACCACACCAACGCACAGATACGCAGTATTTT | CASSPHQRTDTQYF
NA | TRBJ2-1 | TRBV3-1 | NA | TGTGCCAGCAGCCAAGTTGCAGGGAAAAATGAGCAGTTCTTC | CASSQVAGKNEQFF
NA | TRBJ1-2 | TRBV12-3/TRBV12-4 | few | TGTGCCAGCACTATCCCTAAAGATGGCTACACCTTC | CASTIPKDGYTF
TRBD2 | TRBJ2-3 | TRBV10-3 | few | TGTGCCACCTTAGCGGGAGGGCCGAGCACAGATACGCAGTATTTT | CATLAGGPSTDTQYF
TRBD2 | TRBJ2-1 | TRBV10-3 | NA | TGTGCCATCAGTGGAATAGCGGGAGATGTGGATGAGCAGTTCTTC | CAISGIAGDVDEQFF
NA | TRBJ2-5 | TRBV29-1 | few | TGCAGCGTTGCTCCTGGGGAGACCCAGTACTTC | CSVAPGETQYF
NA | TRBJ2-1 | TRBV7-9 | NA | TGTGCCAGCAGCTTAATGGCTGGTCTCGGCAATGAGCAGTTCTTC | CASSLMAGLGNEQFF
NA | TRBJ2-7 | TRBV20-1 | NA | TGCAGTGCTAGACGGCAGCCCTACGAGCAGTACTTC | CSARRQPYEQYF
TRBD2 | TRBJ2-1 | TRBV29-1 | NA | TGCAGCGTTGTCGGCGGGAGTATAAATGAGCAGTTCTTC | CSVVGGSINEQFF
TRBD2 | TRBJ2-3 | TRBV18 | few | TGTGCCAGCTCACCCTTTAAAGTAGCGGGAGGCCCGATGGGTACGCAGTATTTT | CASSPFKVAGGPMGTQYF
NA | TRBJ2-1 | TRBV20-1 | few | TGCAGTGCGCTCCGGGGAGGGGGCTGGCTGAAGCAGTTCTTC | CSALRGGGWLKQFF
NA | TRBJ1-5 | TRBV4-1 | NA | TGCGCCAGCAGCCAAGATTTTAGGGGTAGCAATCAGCCCCAGCATTTT | CASSQDFRGSNQPQHF
TRBD2 | TRBJ2-1 | TRBV10-3 | NA | TGTGCCATCAGGGAAACTAGCGGGGCTTCCTACAATGAGCAGTTCTTC | CAIRETSGASYNEQFF
NA | TRBJ1-4 | TRBV11-2 | NA | TGTGCCAGCAGACCTATCCGGGCCAGGGAAAAACTGTTTTTT | CASRPIRAREKLFF
NA | TRBJ1-2 | TRBV18 | NA | TGTGCCAGCTCACCACCGTCCGGCGGCAACTATGGCTACACCTTC | CASSPPSGGNYGYTF
NA | TRBJ2-2 | TRBV6-1 | NA | TGTGCCAGCAGACCACTCCCTACCACCGGGGAGCTGTTTTTT | CASRPLPTTGELFF
NA | TRBJ1-4 | TRBV6-1 | NA | TGTGCCAGCAGTGAAGCGAGGGGGTTACGAGAAAAACTGTTTTTT | CASSEARGLREKLFF
NA | TRBJ2-7 | TRBV5-1 | many | TGCGCCAGCAGCTTGACAGAAGACTACGAGCAGTACTTC | CASSLTEDYEQYF
NA | TRBJ2-1 | TRBV7-9 | few | TGTGCCAGCAGCTACCGAGAACGCTCCTACAATGAGCAGTTCTTC | CASSYRERSYNEQFF
TRBD2 | TRBJ2-1 | TRBV5-5 | NA | TGTGCCAGCAGCACGACTCGCGGGAGCTACAATGAGCAGTTCTTC | CASSTTRGSYNEQFF
NA | TRBJ1-1 | TRBV7-9 | NA | TGTGCCAGCAGCTTAGCGGAGGGAGCGGAAGCTTTCTTT | CASSLAEGAEAFF
TRBD2 | TRBJ2-1 | TRBV4-2 | NA | TGTGCCAGCAGCCAAGATGTGACTAGCGGGAGAAGGAATGAGCAGTTCTTC | CASSQDVTSGRRNEQFF
TRBD1 | TRBJ2-2 | TRBV20-1 | few | TGCAGTGCTAGAGGGACAGGGAGGGGGGAGCTGTTTTTT | CSARGTGRGELFF
TRBD2 | TRBJ2-7 | TRBV10-3 | few | TGTGCCATCAGACCTAGCGGGAGGCCTGGGGACGAGCAGTACTTC | CAIRPSGRPGDEQYF
NA | TRBJ2-5 | TRBV5-1 | NA | TGCGCCAGCAGCTTCGGGGAGAACAGAGAGACCCAGTACTTC | CASSFGENRETQYF
NA | TRBJ1-1 | TRBV13 | NA | TGTGCCAGCAGCTTAGCGACGGACCGATATGCTTTCTTT | CASSLATDRYAFF
TRBD1 | TRBJ2-7 | TRBV7-9 | NA | TGTGCCAGCAGCGCCATTGGACAGGGTTCCTACGAGCAGTACTTC | CASSAIGQGSYEQYF
NA | TRBJ1-1 | TRBV7-3 | NA | TGTGCCAGCAGCTTAAGCCACACAGCCAATGAAGCTTTCTTT | CASSLSHTANEAFF
TRBD1 | TRBJ2-7 | TRBV5-1 | few | TGCGCCAGCAGCCGAAGACAGGGGGACTACGAGCAGTACTTC | CASSRRQGDYEQYF